Below, 2 T cell receptor beta chains from the same sample are listed, as sequenced in a study of T-cell reconstitution after alpha-beta-depleted transplantation in children. Unique molecular identifiers were incorporated into the prepared TCRbeta library. TCRdb called the PCR reads again in MiXCR, with one record for every CDR3 protein. In the table there are hundreds of thousands of distinct CDR3 sequences, 20% to 25% of which are singletons. The material sequenced was PBMCs, mostly from graft donor cells, taken 360 days after TCRalphabeta/CD19-depleted stem cell transplant. Receptors originate from a boy less than two years old who had a stem cell transplant for acute myeloid leukemia, so the T cells may come from the graft donor.

There are many counts of this clonotype. The CDR3 is CASSHRGHVRNTEAFF. For the CDR3, the DNA is TGTGCCAGCAGCCACAGGGGGCACGTTAGGAACACTGAAGCTTTCTTT. The chain employs TRBV12-3 or TRBV12-4 and TRBJ1-1, with 9 nucleotides matching TRBD1. CDR3 size: 16 residues. The J segment lost 1 base and the V segment lost 6 bases, leaving 9 bases of the junction unmatched.

This clonotype was picked up many times. This sequence joins TRBV27 and TRBJ2-5, with TRBD1 matching 7 bases. The junction had 7 bases not matched to a gene; V was cut back by 8 bases and J by 4 bases. CDR3 length: 13 amino acids. The V gene's germline CDR1 is MNHEY and CDR2 SMNVEV (reference sequence). The CDR3 reads CASGQYRGETQYF. The CDR3 region has the DNA TGTGCCAGCGGACAATACAGGGGAGAGACCCAGTACTTC.